This T cell receptor (beta chain) was obtained from a study of cytomegalovirus exposure and HLA in healthy donors. Broader study findings: The authors enumerated over 150 TCR beta chains as linked to cytomegalovirus.

CDR3 length: 17 amino acids. V was clipped by 3 bases and J by 4 bases, with 20 bases between them. Germline V CDR1 and CDR2: MGHRA, YSYEKL. As regards this clone: Its antigen is unknown.

Sequenced by immunoSEQ multiplex PCR; TCRdb stores in-frame clones only, minus some. The data show about 98,000 clones, with around 96% seen just once and roughly 0.9% held by the top ten. The source material was PBMCs. The clonotype comes from a woman younger than 35 in good health and CMV-seronegative. The chain carries TRBV4-1 and TRBJ2-3; a possible D gene is TRBD1 (6 bases). The CDR3, as DNA: TGCGCCAGCAGCCACGAAGAAATACAGGGTAGAGCAGATACGCAGTATTTT. Translation: CASSHEEIQGRADTQYF.